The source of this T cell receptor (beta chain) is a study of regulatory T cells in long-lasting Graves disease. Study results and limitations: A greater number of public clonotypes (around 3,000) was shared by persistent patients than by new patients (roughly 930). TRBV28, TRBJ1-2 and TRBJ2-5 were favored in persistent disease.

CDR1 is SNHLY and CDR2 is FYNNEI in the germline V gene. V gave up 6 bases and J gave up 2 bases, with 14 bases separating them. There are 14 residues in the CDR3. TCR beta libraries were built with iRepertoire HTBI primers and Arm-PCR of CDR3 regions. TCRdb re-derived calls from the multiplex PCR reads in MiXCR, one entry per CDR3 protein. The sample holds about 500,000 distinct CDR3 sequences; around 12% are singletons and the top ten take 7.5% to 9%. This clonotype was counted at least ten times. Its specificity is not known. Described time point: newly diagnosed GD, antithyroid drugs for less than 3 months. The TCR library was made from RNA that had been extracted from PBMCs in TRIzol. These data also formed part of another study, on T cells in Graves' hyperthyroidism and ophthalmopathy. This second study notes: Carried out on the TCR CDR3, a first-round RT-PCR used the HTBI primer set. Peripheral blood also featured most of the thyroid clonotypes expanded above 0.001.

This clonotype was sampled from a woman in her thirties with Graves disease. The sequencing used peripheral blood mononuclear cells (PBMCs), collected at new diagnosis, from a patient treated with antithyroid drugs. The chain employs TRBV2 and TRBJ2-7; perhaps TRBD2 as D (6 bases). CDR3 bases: TGTGCCAGCAGGTTGGGACTTCCGACCTACGAGCAGTACTTC. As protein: CASRLGLPTYEQYF. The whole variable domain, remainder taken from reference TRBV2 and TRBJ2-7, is EPEVTQTPSHQVTQMGQEVILRCVPISNHLYFYWYRQILGQKVEFLVSFYNNEISEKSEIFDDQFSVERPDGSNFTLKIRSTKLEDSAMYFCASRLGLPTYEQYFGPGTRLTVT.